The 9 T cell receptor beta chains reported below all come from one sample, sequenced in a study of shared clonotypes between healthy human individuals. Naive-designated CD8 cells lacked CD45RO, were positively enriched for CCR7, and omitted terminally differentiated effector memory CD45RA+ cells. Repertoires were generated with immunoSEQ multiplex PCR, while TCRdb's copy carries only in-frame clones and drops some. The sample lists around 2,100,000 clones; about 95% were seen once. The specimen was naive CD8+ T cells sorted from blood. These receptor sequences come from a man younger than 35 in good health.

The genes are TRBV10-2 and TRBJ2-7, with TRBD2 matching over 8 bases. The CDR3 runs to 14 residues. Germline V gene data show CDR1 as WSHSY and CDR2 as SAAADI. V lost 3 bases, J lost 6 bases, and 7 bases stayed unmatched. The DNA of the CDR3 is TGCGCCAGCAGTGACGGTTCGGGAGGGGGCGAGCAGTACTTC. This codes for CASSDGSGGGEQYF.

This chain joins TRBV11-2 and TRBJ2-1; D might be TRBD1 or TRBD2, each matching 5 bases. Trimming shortened V by 2 bases and J by 6 bases, and 11 bases separated the two germline ends. CDR3 length: 14 residues. The germline CDR1 and CDR2 sequences are SGHAT and FQNNGV. The CDR3 region has the DNA TGTGCCAGCAGCTTACCTAGGGACGCCAATGAGCAGTTCTTC. Encoded protein: CASSLPRDANEQFF. The entire variable domain, with the rest obtained from reference TRBV11-2 and TRBJ2-1, is as follows: EAGVAQSPRYKIIEKRQSVAFWCNPISGHATLYWYQQILGQGPKLLIQFQNNGVVDDSQLPKDRFSAERLKGVDSTLKIQPAKLEDSAVYLCASSLPRDANEQFFGPGTRLTVL.

The chain combines TRBV6-1 with TRBJ2-7; 7 nucleotides agree with TRBD1. Germline CDR1 MNHNS, CDR2 SASEGT. There are 14 residues in the CDR3. V trimming: 2 bases; J trimming: 2 bases; junction bases outside the gene matches: 3. The CDR3 loop reads CASSELDRTYEQYF. For the CDR3, the DNA is TGTGCCAGCAGTGAACTGGACAGGACCTACGAGCAGTACTTC.

The V and J genes are TRBV19 and TRBJ2-7; no clear D. The CDR3 consists of 13 residues. Germline CDR1 LNHDA, CDR2 SQIVND (reference sequence). The ends were cut back, 6 bases at V and 10 bases at J, with 19 bases in the middle. The CDR3 DNA sequence: TGTGCCAGTAGCATATCCTCCCCCGGACGCCAGTACTTC. This codes for CASSISSPGRQYF.

V usage is TRBV4-3 and J usage is TRBJ2-1; D call uncertain. The ends were cut back, 1 base at V and 1 base at J, with 8 bases in the middle. The CDR3 consists of 15 residues. Germline V gene lookup returns CDR1 LGHNA and CDR2 YSLEER. Written as DNA, the CDR3 is TGCGCCAGCAGCCAAGTCGGCGAGTCCTACAATGAGCAGTTCTTC. This encodes CASSQVGESYNEQFF.

Notes on this clone: The same CDR3 is also encoded by other DNA sequences in this sample. The rearrangement uses TRBV2 and TRBJ2-7; no clear D. With 4 bases removed from V and 5 bases from J, the gap between germline ends came to 3 bases. The germline V gene encodes CDR1 SNHLY and CDR2 FYNNEI. The CDR3 has 10 residues. CDR3 nucleotides: TGTGCCAGCAGTGGCAACGAGCAGTACTTC. It yields the protein CASSGNEQYF.

The genes are TRBV9 and TRBJ2-3; tentatively, D is TRBD2 (5 bases). V was shortened by 4 bases and J by 4 bases, with 16 bases between the two germline ends. Looked up from germline, CDR1 is SGDLS and CDR2 is YYNGEE. This CDR3 has 15 amino acids. The CDR3: CASSFRTEEPDTQYF. The CDR3 DNA sequence: TGTGCCAGCAGCTTTCGAACGGAGGAACCAGATACGCAGTATTTT. Supplemented by reference TRBV9 and TRBJ2-3, the full variable domain reads DSGVTQTPKHLITATGQRVTLRCSPRSGDLSVYWYQQSLDQGLQFLIQYYNGEERAKGNILERFSAQQFPDLHSELNLSSLELGDSALYFCASSFRTEEPDTQYFGPGTRLTVL.

The chain joins TRBV13 to TRBJ2-7, with D possibly TRBD1 on 5 matching bases. Per germline, CDR1 PRHDT and CDR2 FYEKMQ (reference sequence). Trimming shortened V by 8 bases and J by 0 bases, and 14 bases separated the two germline ends. The CDR3 extends over 14 amino acids. The CDR3 bases are TGTGCCAGCTATTCGACAGATTCCTCCTACGAGCAGTACTTC. Its protein product is CASYSTDSSYEQYF. Drawing the rest from reference TRBV13 and TRBJ2-7, the complete variable domain is AAGVIQSPRHLIKEKRETATLKCYPIPRHDTVYWYQQGPGQDPQFLISFYEKMQSDKGSIPDRFSAQQFSDYHSELNMSSLELGDSALYFCASYSTDSSYEQYFGPGTRLTVT.

The rearrangement joins TRBV4-1 to TRBJ1-4; D gene ambiguous. The CDR3 consists of 14 residues. The germline V and J ends were trimmed by 1 base and 3 bases, with 6 bases remaining between them. Germline CDR1 and CDR2: MGHRA and YSYEKL. CDR3 sequence (DNA): TGCGCCAGCAGCCAAGTGGACTCTAATGAAAAACTGTTTTTT. This codes for CASSQVDSNEKLFF.